This T cell receptor beta chain stems from a study of T cell responses to AZD1222 COVID-19 vaccine. Overall study results and limits: The sample set comprised mostly white British donors with more females, and clonal diversity was possibly underestimated. At baseline, seropositivity was found in only a handful of AZD1222 recipients.

Germline CDR1 is SGHRS and CDR2 is YFSETQ. V lost 2 bases, J lost 2 bases, and 14 bases lay in between. The CDR3 runs 15 residues. Notes on this clone: What it recognizes is unknown.

Some clones are missing from TCRdb's copy, which holds only in-frame ones; the method was immunoSEQ multiplex PCR. The sample lists about 140,000 clones; 93% were seen once. V gene TRBV5-1 combines with J gene TRBJ2-7; D is undetermined. Sequenced here: peripheral blood, sampled after recovery from COVID-19. The sequence came from an adult who had recovered from COVID-19. CDR3 bases: TGCGCCAGCAGCTTCGTGACCAGCCCAACCTACGAGCAGTACTTC. Translating it yields CASSFVTSPTYEQYF.